Shown below are 28 T cell receptor beta chains from a single sample sequenced in a study of T-cell memory formation after mild COVID-19. One entry per CDR3 protein, called by TCRdb with MiXCR from the 5' RACE reads. The table includes about 400,000 distinct CDR3 sequences, 20% to 25% detected once. Sequencing input: PBMCs or a T cell subset sorted from them (not recorded which). Source of these receptors: an adult woman who had mild COVID-19 (a few samples of this study predate the infection). Cell type and time point are not known.

This chain joins TRBV7-2 and TRBJ1-4; TRBD1 agrees at 7 bases. The germline V gene encodes CDR1 SGHTA and CDR2 FQGNSA. Unmatched junction bases numbered 4, after V lost 5 bases and J lost 4 bases. The CDR3 is made up of 14 amino acids. The CDR3 loop is CASSPDRDNEKLFF. CDR3 coding DNA: TGTGCCAGCAGCCCCGACAGGGATAATGAAAAACTGTTTTTT.

This clonotype has just a few counts. The chain employs TRBV5-1 and TRBJ2-7; unclear D gene. This CDR3 has 13 amino acids. The germline gives CDR1 SGHRS, CDR2 YFSETQ. The V gene lost 2 bases and the J gene lost 6 bases, with 12 bases spanning the gap. CDR3 sequence (DNA): TGCGCCAGCAGCTTAACTTCAAGCATCGAGCAGTACTTC. It yields the protein CASSLTSSIEQYF.

This clonotype was observed a handful of times. The chain combines TRBV20-1 with TRBJ1-1, with D unresolved. Germline V gene data show CDR1 as DFQATT and CDR2 as SNEGSKA (reference sequence). Trimming took off 6 bases at V and 1 base at J, with 15 bases between the two ends. The CDR3 is made up of 14 amino acids. CDR3 sequence reads: CSARDMGRNTEAFF. The CDR3 coding sequence is TGCAGTGCCCGAGACATGGGGAGGAACACTGAAGCTTTCTTT.

This clonotype was recorded a few times. The genes are TRBV20-1 and TRBJ2-7, with TRBD1 identical over 7 bases. Germline V gene sequence: CDR1 DFQATT, CDR2 SNEGSKA (reference sequence). The CDR3 has 14 residues. The V segment lost 0 bases and the J segment 0 bases; nucleotides outside the gene matches: 2. The CDR3 nucleotides are TGCAGTGCTAGAGATCAGGGGGTCTCCTACGAGCAGTACTTC. Its translation is CSARDQGVSYEQYF.

The chain uses TRBV12-3 or TRBV12-4 and TRBJ2-7, with 7 bases lining up with TRBD1. The CDR3 totals 13 residues. Losses at the gene ends were 4 bases for V and 6 bases for J; bases not matched to a gene: 6. In DNA, the CDR3 is TGTGCCAGCAGTTCAACAGGGGTGGCCGAGCAGTACTTC. Its translation is CASSSTGVAEQYF.

A word on this clonotype: Its ends do not fully match the called genes, so a read error is possible. The CDR3 coding sequence is TGTGCCACCAGTGATTTCGGGACTAGCGGACGAGGTCGGCAGTATCATTTT. This encodes CATSDFGTSGRGRQYHF. The gene calls are TRBV24-1 and TRBJ2-3; 11 positions match TRBD2. The CDR3 is 17 amino acids. In germline, CDR1 is KGHDR, CDR2 SFDVKD.

This clonotype was observed a few times. The chain joins TRBV2 to TRBJ2-1; possible D gene TRBD1, 7 bases. CDR3 length equals 12 residues. The germline V gene has CDR1 SNHLY and CDR2 FYNNEI. The V and J ends lost 4 bases and 9 bases respectively, with 10 bases between them. CDR3 residues: CASSAGGGEQFF. The DNA of the CDR3 is TGTGCCAGCAGTGCAGGGGGAGGTGAGCAGTTCTTC.

The rearrangement uses TRBV7-9 and TRBJ2-1, with 7 bases lining up with TRBD2. Germline V gene data show CDR1 as SEHNR and CDR2 as FQNEAQ (reference sequence). Trimming at V came to 2 bases and at J to 3 bases, leaving 4 bases not matched to a gene. This CDR3 contains 15 residues. Written as DNA, the CDR3 is TGTGCCAGCAGCTTATTACAGCGGGACTACAATGAGCAGTTCTTC. As protein: CASSLLQRDYNEQFF.

This clonotype turned up a few times. V gene TRBV7-6 combines with J gene TRBJ2-5; possibly TRBD1 for D (6 bases). This CDR3 comprises 17 residues. From germline, CDR1 is SGHVS and CDR2 FNYEAQ. Trimming cost V 0 bases and J 5 bases, with 19 bases left between them. DNA for the CDR3: TGTGCCAGCAGCTTAGCGCAGGCGAGACAGGTGGGGGAGACCCAGTACTTC. This sequence encodes CASSLAQARQVGETQYF. Filled out from reference TRBV7-6 and TRBJ2-5, the complete variable domain reads GAGVSQSPRYKVTKRGQDVALRCDPISGHVSLYWYRQALGQGPEFLTYFNYEAQQDKSGLPNDRFSAERPEGSISTLTIQRTEQRDSAMYRCASSLAQARQVGETQYFGPGTRLLVL.

This clonotype has only a few counts. The chain employs TRBV20-1 and TRBJ2-3; TRBD2 aligns across 7 bases. Per the germline V gene, CDR1 is DFQATT and CDR2 is SNEGSKA (reference sequence). This CDR3 spans 14 amino acids. The CDR3 bases are TGCAGCTTTTCGGGACTACCTCCCACAGATACGCAGTATTTT. This gives the protein CSFSGLPPTDTQYF.

This clonotype was detected only once. The chain recombines TRBV7-3 with TRBJ2-6; D perhaps matches TRBD1 (5 bases). V shed 6 bases and J shed 3 bases, with 6 bases lying between them. Per the germline V gene, CDR1 is SGHTA and CDR2 is FQGTGA. The length of the CDR3 is 13 residues. The CDR3 spells CASRGLGANVLTF. The CDR3 coding sequence is TGTGCCAGCAGGGGGCTTGGGGCCAACGTCCTGACTTTC.

The chain uses TRBV4-2 and TRBJ1-1; 9 positions agree with TRBD1. Germline values: CDR1 LGHNA, CDR2 YNFKEQ. This CDR3 has 15 residues. V lost 8 bases, J lost 4 bases, and 11 bases stayed unmatched. CDR3 sequence reads: CASQGQGNSATEAFF. The CDR3 DNA reads as TGTGCCAGCCAGGGACAGGGAAATTCAGCCACTGAAGCTTTCTTT.

This chain links TRBV9 with TRBJ2-7; TRBD1 matches 8 bases. The germline V gene has CDR1 SGDLS and CDR2 YYNGEE. This CDR3 has 15 amino acids. V lost 2 bases to trimming and J lost 2 bases; unmatched junction nucleotides: 6. This chain's CDR3 is CASSVAQGAAYEQYF. In DNA form, the CDR3 reads TGTGCCAGCAGCGTCGCCCAGGGGGCCGCCTACGAGCAGTACTTC.

This clonotype was detected only a few times. The DNA of the CDR3 is TGTGCCAGCAGTTACTCTGGGGTCAATCAGCCCCAGCATTTT. This encodes CASSYSGVNQPQHF. The chain joins TRBV6-5 to TRBJ1-5; D is undetermined. Deletions cut 0 bases from V and 3 bases from J, with 6 bases between. CDR3 length: 14 residues. In germline, CDR1 is MNHEY, CDR2 SVGAGI.

J is TRBJ2-1 and V is TRBV29-1; D possibly uses TRBD1 or TRBD2 (5 bases each). This CDR3 spans 11 amino acids. V lost 7 bases to trimming and J lost 8 bases, with 12 bases between them. Germline CDR1 SQVTM, CDR2 ANQGSEA. The CDR3 here is CSAEGQDEQFF. CDR3 nucleotides: TGCAGCGCCGAGGGGCAGGATGAGCAGTTCTTC.

The chain has TRBV20-1 and TRBJ2-3; 11 bases are a match to TRBD2. J lost 7 bases, V lost 3 bases, and 12 bases had no gene match. The CDR3 has 16 amino acids. Germline assignment: CDR1 DFQATT and CDR2 SNEGSKA (reference sequence). The CDR3 loop reads CSASGLGLADSYTQYF. The CDR3 coding sequence is TGCAGTGCTAGTGGATTGGGACTAGCGGATTCCTATACGCAGTATTTT.

V is TRBV29-1 and J is TRBJ2-7, with 14 positions matching TRBD2. CDR3 size: 15 residues. Per the germline V gene, CDR1 is SQVTM and CDR2 is ANQGSEA. J was trimmed by 4 bases and V by 4 bases; bases with no gene match: 6. CDR3: CSVALGTSGSYEQYF. The DNA of the CDR3 is TGCAGCGTTGCCCTAGGGACTAGCGGGAGTTACGAGCAGTACTTC.

This clonotype was seen only a few times. The chain links TRBV20-1 to TRBJ2-7; D may be TRBD1 (5 bases). Trimming took 1 base from V and 3 from J, leaving 7 bases between them. The germline V gene encodes CDR1 DFQATT and CDR2 SNEGSKA (reference sequence). This CDR3 has 12 amino acids. CDR3 residues: CSARAGNYEQYF. The CDR3, as DNA: TGCAGTGCTAGAGCAGGGAACTACGAGCAGTACTTC.

CDR3 amino acids: CSASPGGQESYEQYF. CDR3 sequence (DNA): TGCAGTGCTAGTCCAGGGGGACAAGAATCCTACGAGCAGTACTTC. The J gene is TRBJ2-7, the V gene TRBV20-1, with 7 positions matching TRBD1. The V and J ends lost 3 bases and 1 base, in that order; junction bases with no gene match: 9. Germline CDR1 and CDR2: DFQATT and SNEGSKA (reference sequence). This CDR3 is 15 amino acids long.

This sequence joins TRBV13 and TRBJ2-7; maybe TRBD2 (6 bases). The CDR3 consists of 14 residues. The V end lost 5 bases, the J end lost 3 bases, and 14 bases lay between the germline ends. Per germline, CDR1 PRHDT and CDR2 FYEKMQ (reference sequence). Here the CDR3 reads CASSRGDEDYEQYF. The CDR3 nucleotides are TGTGCCAGCAGCCGCGGGGACGAGGACTACGAGCAGTACTTC. Full variable domain (missing parts from reference TRBV13 and TRBJ2-7): AAGVIQSPRHLIKEKRETATLKCYPIPRHDTVYWYQQGPGQDPQFLISFYEKMQSDKGSIPDRFSAQQFSDYHSELNMSSLELGDSALYFCASSRGDEDYEQYFGPGTRLTVT.

This clonotype was detected a few times. V gene TRBV10-3 combines with J gene TRBJ2-5; 8 bases align to TRBD1. Germline CDR1 is ENHRY and CDR2 is SYGVKD. V lost 3 bases to trimming and J lost 3 bases; unmatched junction nucleotides: 6. The CDR3 covers 15 residues. For the CDR3, the DNA is TGTGCCATCAGTGATCGGACAGGGCAGAAAGAGACCCAGTACTTC. Protein sequence: CAISDRTGQKETQYF.

The chain employs TRBV20-1 and TRBJ2-1; D may be TRBD2 (7 bases). V was shortened by 4 bases and J by 6 bases, with 16 bases between the two germline ends. Germline lookup yields CDR1 DFQATT and CDR2 SNEGSKA (reference sequence). The length of the CDR3 is 14 residues. The CDR3 is CSAIETRGGNEQFF. CDR3 bases: TGCAGTGCTATTGAGACTAGGGGGGGCAATGAGCAGTTCTTC.

This chain connects TRBV20-1 to TRBJ1-1; maybe TRBD1 (5 bases). Germline-derived CDR1 and CDR2 are DFQATT and SNEGSKA (reference sequence). Trimming left V 5 bases short and J 0 bases short, with 13 bases between. This CDR3 has 14 amino acids. This CDR3 is CSARQGQVNTEAFF. CDR3 DNA sequence: TGCAGTGCTCGTCAGGGTCAAGTGAACACTGAAGCTTTCTTT.

J is TRBJ2-7 and V is TRBV15; D not certain. The CDR3 contains 12 residues. The V end lost 0 bases, the J end lost 3 bases, and 3 bases lay between the germline ends. Per germline, CDR1 LNHNV and CDR2 YYDKDF (reference sequence). In DNA form, the CDR3 reads TGTGCCACCAGCAGAGAAGACTACGAGCAGTACTTC. Its protein is CATSREDYEQYF.

V gene TRBV9 combines with J gene TRBJ2-7; TRBD2 matches 7 bases. The CDR3 is made up of 17 amino acids. Unmatched junction bases numbered 9, after V lost 0 bases and J lost 0 bases. Per the germline V gene, CDR1 is SGDLS and CDR2 is YYNGEE. CDR3 in amino acids: CASSVVPDSGFSYEQYF. CDR3 in DNA: TGTGCCAGCAGCGTAGTCCCCGATAGCGGGTTCTCCTACGAGCAGTACTTC. The whole variable domain, remainder taken from reference TRBV9 and TRBJ2-7, is DSGVTQTPKHLITATGQRVTLRCSPRSGDLSVYWYQQSLDQGLQFLIQYYNGEERAKGNILERFSAQQFPDLHSELNLSSLELGDSALYFCASSVVPDSGFSYEQYFGPGTRLTVT.

The chain recombines TRBV12-3 or TRBV12-4 with TRBJ2-2; D is ambiguous. This CDR3 contains 15 residues. Trimming pared 6 bases from V and 4 bases from J, leaving 15 bases between. The CDR3 coding sequence is TGTGCCAGCAGCTACGACTCGATTCCCACCGGGGAGCTGTTTTTT. Its translation is CASSYDSIPTGELFF.

The CDR3 spells CASSGTGTGSAKQFF. CDR3 bases: TGTGCCAGCAGCGGAACCGGGACAGGGTCGGCGAAGCAGTTCTTC. The chain recombines TRBV7-2 with TRBJ2-1, with 9 bases lining up with TRBD1. Per the germline V gene, CDR1 is SGHTA and CDR2 is FQGNSA. The CDR3 totals 15 residues. V dropped 5 bases and J dropped 11; count of bases not matched to a gene: 13.

This clonotype was counted a few times. The chain uses TRBV5-6 and TRBJ1-1, with D hard to call. Trimming removed 6 bases at V and 5 bases at J, with 14 bases between. Germline lookup yields CDR1 SGHDT and CDR2 YYEEEE. The CDR3 loop spans 13 amino acids. In DNA form, the CDR3 reads TGTGCCAGCATCGATCCCTTGGGGACTGAAGCTTTCTTT. Amino acid sequence: CASIDPLGTEAFF.